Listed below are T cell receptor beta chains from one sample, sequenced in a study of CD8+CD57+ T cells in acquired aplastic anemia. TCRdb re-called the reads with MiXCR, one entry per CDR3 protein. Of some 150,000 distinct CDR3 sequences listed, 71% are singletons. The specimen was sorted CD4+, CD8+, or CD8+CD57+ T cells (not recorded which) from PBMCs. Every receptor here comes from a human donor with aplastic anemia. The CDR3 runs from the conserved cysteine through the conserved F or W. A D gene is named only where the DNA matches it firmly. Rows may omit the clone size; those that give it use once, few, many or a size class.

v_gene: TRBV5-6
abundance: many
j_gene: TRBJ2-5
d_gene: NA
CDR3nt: TGTGCCAGCAGCTTGGGTGACGACCAAGAGACCCAGTACTTC
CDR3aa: CASSLGDDQETQYF

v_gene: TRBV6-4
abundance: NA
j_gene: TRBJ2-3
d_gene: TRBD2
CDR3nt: TGTGCCAGCAGTGAAACTAGCGGGGATTTGGGGGATACGCAGTATTTT
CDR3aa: CASSETSGDLGDTQYF

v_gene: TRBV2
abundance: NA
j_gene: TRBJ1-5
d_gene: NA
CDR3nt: TGTGCCAGCAAGAAATCGGCAGTGGGAAAGAGAAATCAGCCCCAGCATTTT
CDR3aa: CASKKSAVGKRNQPQHF

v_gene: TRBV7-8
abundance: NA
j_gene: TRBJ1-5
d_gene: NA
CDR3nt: TGTGCCAGCAGCACCCCTGGCAATCAGCCCCAGCATTTT
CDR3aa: CASSTPGNQPQHF

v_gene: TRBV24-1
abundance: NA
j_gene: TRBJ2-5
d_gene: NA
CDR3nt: TGTGCCACCAGTGATTTGGGAGGAGTAGGGTCACAAGAGACCCAGTACTTC
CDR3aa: CATSDLGGVGSQETQYF

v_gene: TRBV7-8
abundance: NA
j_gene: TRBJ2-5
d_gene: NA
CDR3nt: TGTGCCAGCAGCTTATTCGAGGGGGAGGACTATTTTAAAGAGACCCAGTACTTC
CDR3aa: CASSLFEGEDYFKETQYF

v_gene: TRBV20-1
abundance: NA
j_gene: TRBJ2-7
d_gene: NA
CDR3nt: TGCAGTGCTAGAGATCTTATCGCAGGGGCCTCCTACGAGCAGTACTTC
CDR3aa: CSARDLIAGASYEQYF

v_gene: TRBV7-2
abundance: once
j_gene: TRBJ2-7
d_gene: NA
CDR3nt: TGTGCCAGCAGCTTAGCCTTAGGAATTCAGGCCTACGAGCAGTACTTC
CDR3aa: CASSLALGIQAYEQYF

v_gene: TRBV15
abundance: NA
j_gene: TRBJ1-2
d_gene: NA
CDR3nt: TGTGCCACCAGCAGGGGAAGCGGGGACTATGGCTACACCTTC
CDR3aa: CATSRGSGDYGYTF

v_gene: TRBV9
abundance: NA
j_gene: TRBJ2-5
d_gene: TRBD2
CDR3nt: TGTGCCAGCAGCCTCCGGACTAGCGGGAGTGAGACCCAGTACTTC
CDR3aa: CASSLRTSGSETQYF

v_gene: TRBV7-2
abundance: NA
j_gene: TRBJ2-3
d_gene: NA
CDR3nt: TGTGCCAGCAGCAGGGCAACGGATACGCAGTATTTT
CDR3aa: CASSRATDTQYF

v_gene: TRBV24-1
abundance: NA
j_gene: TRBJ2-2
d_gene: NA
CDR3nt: TGTGCCACCAGTGCCCACGACTGGGGCGGGGAGCTGTTTTTT
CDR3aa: CATSAHDWGGELFF

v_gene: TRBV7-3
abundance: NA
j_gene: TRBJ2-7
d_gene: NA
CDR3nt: TGTGCCAGCAGCTTAGAGGCCGGGAACTACGAGCAGTACTTC
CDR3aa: CASSLEAGNYEQYF

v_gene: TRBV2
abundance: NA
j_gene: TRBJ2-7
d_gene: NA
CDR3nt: TGTGCCAGCAAGACAGAGACCTCCTACGAGCAGTACTTC
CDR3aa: CASKTETSYEQYF

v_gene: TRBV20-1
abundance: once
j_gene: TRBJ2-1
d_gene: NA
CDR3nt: TGCAGTGCTAGAGATTGGCGGGGAAACTATGAGCAGTTCTTC
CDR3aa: CSARDWRGNYEQFF

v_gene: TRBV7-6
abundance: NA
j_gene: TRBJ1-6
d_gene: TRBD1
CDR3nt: TGTGCCAGCAGTCACTTAGAAATCCGGGACAGCAATTCACCCCTCCACTTT
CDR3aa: CASSHLEIRDSNSPLHF

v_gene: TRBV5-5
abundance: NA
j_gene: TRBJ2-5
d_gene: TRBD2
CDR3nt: TGTGCCAGCAGCTTCCGGCTTAGCGGGTCCCAAGAGACCCAGTACTTC
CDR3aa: CASSFRLSGSQETQYF

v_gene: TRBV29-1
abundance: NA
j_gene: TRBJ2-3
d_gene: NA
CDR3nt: TGCAGCGTTGAATTGGGCACAGATACGCAGTATTTT
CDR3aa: CSVELGTDTQYF

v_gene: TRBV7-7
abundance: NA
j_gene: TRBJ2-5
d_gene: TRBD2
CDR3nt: TGTACTAGCAGCCCGACTAGCGGGGGGCAAGAGACCCAGTACTTC
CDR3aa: CTSSPTSGGQETQYF

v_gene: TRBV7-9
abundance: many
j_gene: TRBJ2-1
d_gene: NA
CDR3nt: TGTGCCAGCAGCCAGTGGGATGAGCAGTTCTTC
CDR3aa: CASSQWDEQFF

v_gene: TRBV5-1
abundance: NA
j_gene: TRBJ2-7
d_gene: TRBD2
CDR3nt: TGCGCCAGCACCCCCGTGCTAGCGGGAGGGACCGAGCAATACTTC
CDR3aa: CASTPVLAGGTEQYF

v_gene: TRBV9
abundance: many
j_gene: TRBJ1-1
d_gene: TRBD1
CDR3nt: TGTGCCAGCGATAAGCACGGGGACAGTGAAGCTTTCTTT
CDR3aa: CASDKHGDSEAFF

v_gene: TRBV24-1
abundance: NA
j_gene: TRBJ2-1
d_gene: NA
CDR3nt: TGTGCCACCAGTGATGAGATCGGCAATGAGCAGTTCTTC
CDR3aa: CATSDEIGNEQFF